The present T cell receptor beta chain was sequenced within a study of blood T cells in healthy people across ages. Donation came from healthy Caucasian individuals in Russia who were aged 6 to 90. It was with a sample-barcoded 5' primer and a J-beta primer mix that a second PCR of about 6 to 11 cycles was run. Through a template-switch adaptor with 12 random nucleotides, each cDNA molecule received a tag. TCRdb re-called the 5' RACE reads with MiXCR, one entry per CDR3 protein. In the table there are hundreds of thousands of distinct CDR3 sequences, under 40% of which are singletons. The table lists this clonotype with a count of one. The antigen remains unidentified. Germline-derived CDR1 and CDR2 are SQVTM and ANQGSEA. The length of the CDR3 is 14 residues. V dropped 0 bases and J dropped 8 bases, with 11 bases sitting between them. Overall study results and limits: PBMCs that were unsorted prevented a conclusive naive versus antigen-experienced comparison.

This TCR derives from a man aged 18 to 30 in good health. V is TRBV29-1 and J is TRBJ2-6, with D perhaps matching TRBD2 (6 bases). The sample comprised blood. This CDR3 is CSVEDLGGSNVLTF. The CDR3 DNA follows: TGCAGCGTTGAAGATCTTGGGGGGTCCAACGTCCTGACTTTC.